A few counts support the clone carrying this T cell receptor (beta chain). This record belongs to a study of T cells in Graves' hyperthyroidism and ophthalmopathy. RNA transcripts yielded amplified TCR beta CDR3 regions. The TCR CDR3 first-round RT-PCR relied on the HTBI primer set. TCRdb fed the multiplex PCR reads into MiXCR, producing one record per CDR3 protein. The table shows hundreds of thousands of distinct CDR3 sequences, with approximately 40% occurring only once. The germline V and J ends were trimmed by 0 bases and 1 base, with 7 bases remaining between them. The V gene's germline CDR1 is SGHDT and CDR2 YYEEEE. This CDR3 has 14 amino acids.

This clonotype originated in a man aged 18 to 30 with Graves' hyperthyroidism. The sample comprised blood. This chain joins TRBV5-6 and TRBJ1-1, with D hard to call. CDR3 DNA: TGTGCCAGCAGCTTGGGGGATCAGAACACTGAAGCTTTCTTT. It codes for CASSLGDQNTEAFF.